The clone carrying this TCR beta chain was detected ten times or more. Its antigen is not known. This sample was included in a study of prognosis after radiotherapy for stage I lung cancer. Two-round multiplex PCR amplified TCR beta CDR3 from genomic DNA. With primers specific to each TRBV and TRBJ gene, the first-round PCR was performed. Via MiXCR, TCRdb re-called the multiplex PCR reads, giving one row per CDR3 protein. This table holds under 20,000 distinct CDR3 sequences, 35% to 45% found once. The V and J ends lost 5 bases and 1 base respectively, with 8 bases between them. Per the germline V gene, CDR1 is KGHDR and CDR2 is SFDVKD. The CDR3 runs to 14 residues. Two time points each involved a draw of around 6 milliliters of peripheral blood. Study findings and constraints: Reportedly, TRBV and TRBJ gene usage differed by presence of metastases in patients. With medians of about 9,200 versus 6,500, unique TCR clone counts fell after stereotactic body radiation therapy. Post-treatment Shannon entropy following stereotactic body radiation therapy was lower among patients who developed distant metastases.

The J gene is TRBJ1-5, the V gene TRBV24-1; D perhaps matches TRBD1 (5 bases). The sequence was collected from a donor aged 50 or older with non-small cell lung cancer. Here the sequenced sample was PBMCs, taken before or after stereotactic body radiation therapy (not recorded which). The CDR3, as DNA: TGTGCCACCAGTGTCGGGGGAAGCAATCAGCCCCAGCATTTT. Protein sequence: CATSVGGSNQPQHF.